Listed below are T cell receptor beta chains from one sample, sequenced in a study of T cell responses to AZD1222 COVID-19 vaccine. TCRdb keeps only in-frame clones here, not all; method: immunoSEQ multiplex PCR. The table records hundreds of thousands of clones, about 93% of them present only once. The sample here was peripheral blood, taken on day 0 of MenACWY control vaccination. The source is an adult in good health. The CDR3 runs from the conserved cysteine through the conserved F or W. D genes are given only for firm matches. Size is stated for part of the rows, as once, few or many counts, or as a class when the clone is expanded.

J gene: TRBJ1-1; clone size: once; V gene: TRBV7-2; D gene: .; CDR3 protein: CASTMGVNTEAFF; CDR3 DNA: TGTGCCAGCACCATGGGAGTGAACACTGAAGCTTTCTTT
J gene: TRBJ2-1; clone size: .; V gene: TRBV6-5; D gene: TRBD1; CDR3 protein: CAVDRGVYNEQFF; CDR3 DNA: TGTGCCGTCGACAGGGGGGTCTACAATGAGCAGTTCTTC
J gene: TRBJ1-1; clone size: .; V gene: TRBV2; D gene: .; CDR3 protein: CASSKIRAANTEAFF; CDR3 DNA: TGTGCCAGCAGTAAAATCAGGGCGGCGAACACTGAAGCTTTCTTT
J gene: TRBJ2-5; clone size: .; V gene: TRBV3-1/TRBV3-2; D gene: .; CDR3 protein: CASSQQPLEETQYF; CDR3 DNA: TGTGCCAGCAGCCAACAGCCTCTTGAGGAGACCCAGTACTTC
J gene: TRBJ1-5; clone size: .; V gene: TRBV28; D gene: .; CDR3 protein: CASWVRGSNQPQHF; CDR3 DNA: TGTGCCAGCTGGGTCCGGGGAAGCAATCAGCCCCAGCATTTT
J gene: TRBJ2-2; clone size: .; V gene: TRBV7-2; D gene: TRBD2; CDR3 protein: CASSPLTSVLVSAGELFF; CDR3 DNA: TGTGCCAGCAGCCCCCTGACTAGCGTCTTGGTATCTGCCGGGGAGCTGTTTTTT
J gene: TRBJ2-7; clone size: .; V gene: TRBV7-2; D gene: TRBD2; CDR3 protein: CASSLVAGGMDEQYF; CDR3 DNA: TGTGCCAGCAGCTTAGTGGCCGGGGGGATGGACGAGCAGTACTTC
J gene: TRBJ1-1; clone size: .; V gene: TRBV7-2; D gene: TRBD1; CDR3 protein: CASSLDRGMNTEAFF; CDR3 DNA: TGTGCCAGCAGCTTAGACAGGGGAATGAACACTGAAGCTTTCTTT
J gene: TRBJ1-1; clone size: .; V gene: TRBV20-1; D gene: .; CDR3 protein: CSAPMGTEAFF; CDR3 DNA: TGCAGTGCCCCTATGGGGACTGAAGCTTTCTTT
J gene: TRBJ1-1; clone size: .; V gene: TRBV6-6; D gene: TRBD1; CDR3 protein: CASRDRGNTEAFF; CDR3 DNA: TGTGCCAGCAGAGACAGGGGGAACACTGAAGCTTTCTTT
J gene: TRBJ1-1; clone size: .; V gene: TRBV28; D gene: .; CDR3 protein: CASSFRDEAFF; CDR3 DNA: TGTGCCAGCAGTTTCAGGGACGAAGCTTTCTTT
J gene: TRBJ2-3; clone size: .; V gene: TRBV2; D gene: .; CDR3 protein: CASMKGEADTQYF; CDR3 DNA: TGTGCCAGCATGAAGGGGGAGGCAGATACGCAGTATTTT
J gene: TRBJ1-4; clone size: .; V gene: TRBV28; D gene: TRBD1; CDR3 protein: CASSLVGRGRSNEKLFF; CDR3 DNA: TGTGCCAGCAGTTTAGTAGGGAGGGGGCGATCTAATGAAAAACTGTTTTTT
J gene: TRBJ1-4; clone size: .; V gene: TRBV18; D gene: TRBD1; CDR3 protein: CASSYTGGHEKLFF; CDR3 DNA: TGTGCCAGCTCGTATACAGGGGGCCATGAAAAACTGTTTTTT
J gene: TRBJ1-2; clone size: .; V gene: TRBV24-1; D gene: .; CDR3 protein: CATSDLRTNYGYTF; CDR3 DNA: TGTGCCACCAGTGATTTGCGGACTAACTATGGCTACACCTTC
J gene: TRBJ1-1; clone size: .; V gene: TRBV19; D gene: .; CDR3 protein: CASHPVGVTEAFF; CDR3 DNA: TGTGCCAGCCACCCAGTGGGGGTAACTGAAGCTTTCTTT
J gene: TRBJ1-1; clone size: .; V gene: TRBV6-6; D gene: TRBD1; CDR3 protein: CASSLLGPTGEAFF; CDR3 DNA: TGTGCCAGCAGCCTACTGGGGCCGACAGGGGAAGCTTTCTTT
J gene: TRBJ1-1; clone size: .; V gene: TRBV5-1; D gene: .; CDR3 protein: CASSLEYSGGNTEAFF; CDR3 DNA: TGCGCCAGCAGCTTGGAGTATAGTGGGGGGAACACTGAAGCTTTCTTT
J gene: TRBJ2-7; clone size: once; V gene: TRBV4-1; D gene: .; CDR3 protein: CASSYGTEGVQYF; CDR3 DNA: TGCGCCAGCAGCTATGGAACCGAGGGAGTGCAGTACTTC
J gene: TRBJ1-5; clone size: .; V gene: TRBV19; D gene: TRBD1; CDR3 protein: CASTDRVGNQPQHF; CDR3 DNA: TGTGCCAGTACAGACAGGGTGGGCAATCAGCCCCAGCATTTT
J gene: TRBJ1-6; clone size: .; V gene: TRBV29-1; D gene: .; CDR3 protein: CSAASGTGNSPLHF; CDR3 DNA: TGCAGCGCCGCATCAGGGACTGGGAATTCACCCCTCCACTTT
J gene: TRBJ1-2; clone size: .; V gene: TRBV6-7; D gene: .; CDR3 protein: CASSSRGFPYGYTF; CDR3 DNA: TGTGCCAGCAGTTCCCGAGGCTTTCCTTATGGCTACACCTTC
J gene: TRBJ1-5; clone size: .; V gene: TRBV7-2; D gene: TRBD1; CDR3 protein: CASSEGTVNQPQHF; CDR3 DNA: TGTGCCAGCAGCGAGGGGACAGTCAATCAGCCCCAGCATTTT
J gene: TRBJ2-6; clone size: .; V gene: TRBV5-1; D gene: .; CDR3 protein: CASSLGFGNSGANVLTF; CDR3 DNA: TGCGCCAGCAGCTTGGGGTTCGGAAACTCTGGGGCCAACGTCCTGACTTTC
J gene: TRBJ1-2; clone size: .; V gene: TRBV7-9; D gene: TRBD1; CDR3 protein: CASSLGRGDSYVGGYTF; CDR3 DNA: TGTGCCAGCAGCTTAGGAAGGGGGGACAGTTACGTCGGTGGCTACACCTTC
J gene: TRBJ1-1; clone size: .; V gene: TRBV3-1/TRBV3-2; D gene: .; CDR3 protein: CASSQGVLNTEAFF; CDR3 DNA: TGTGCCAGCAGCCAAGGGGTCCTGAACACTGAAGCTTTCTTT
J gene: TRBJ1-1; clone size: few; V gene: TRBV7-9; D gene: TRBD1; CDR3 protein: CASSWGTGGNTEAFF; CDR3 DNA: TGTGCCAGCAGCTGGGGCACAGGGGGGAACACTGAAGCTTTCTTT
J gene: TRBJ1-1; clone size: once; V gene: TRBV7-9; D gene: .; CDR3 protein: CASSYLTGLEAFF; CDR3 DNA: TGTGCCAGCAGCTACCTTACAGGTCTTGAAGCTTTCTTT
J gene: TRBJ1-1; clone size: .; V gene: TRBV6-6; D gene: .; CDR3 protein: CASSPGMNTEAFF; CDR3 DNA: TGTGCCAGCAGTCCCGGGATGAACACTGAAGCTTTCTTT
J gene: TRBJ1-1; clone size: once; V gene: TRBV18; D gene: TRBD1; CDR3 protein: CASSPRTGEGTEAFF; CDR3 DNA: TGTGCCAGCTCACCGAGGACAGGGGAGGGCACTGAAGCTTTCTTT
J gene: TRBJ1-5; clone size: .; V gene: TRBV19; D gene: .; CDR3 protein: CASSIIVDNQPQHF; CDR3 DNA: TGTGCCAGTAGTATCATAGTGGACAATCAGCCCCAGCATTTT
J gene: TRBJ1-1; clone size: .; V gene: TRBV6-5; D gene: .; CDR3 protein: CASSPTTRMNTEAFF; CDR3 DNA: TGTGCCAGCAGTCCCACAACGCGGATGAACACTGAAGCTTTCTTT
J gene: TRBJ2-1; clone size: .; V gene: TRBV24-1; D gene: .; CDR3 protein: CATSDFPRIEQFF; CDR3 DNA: TGTGCCACCAGTGATTTCCCAAGGATAGAGCAGTTCTTC
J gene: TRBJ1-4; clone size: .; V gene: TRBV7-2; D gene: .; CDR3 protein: CASSPGQSEKLFF; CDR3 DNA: TGTGCCAGCAGCCCGGGACAAAGCGAAAAACTGTTTTTT
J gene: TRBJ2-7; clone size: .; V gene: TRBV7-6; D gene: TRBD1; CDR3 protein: CASSGEGTGGHEQYF; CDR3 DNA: TGTGCCAGCAGCGGAGAAGGGACAGGGGGCCACGAGCAGTACTTC